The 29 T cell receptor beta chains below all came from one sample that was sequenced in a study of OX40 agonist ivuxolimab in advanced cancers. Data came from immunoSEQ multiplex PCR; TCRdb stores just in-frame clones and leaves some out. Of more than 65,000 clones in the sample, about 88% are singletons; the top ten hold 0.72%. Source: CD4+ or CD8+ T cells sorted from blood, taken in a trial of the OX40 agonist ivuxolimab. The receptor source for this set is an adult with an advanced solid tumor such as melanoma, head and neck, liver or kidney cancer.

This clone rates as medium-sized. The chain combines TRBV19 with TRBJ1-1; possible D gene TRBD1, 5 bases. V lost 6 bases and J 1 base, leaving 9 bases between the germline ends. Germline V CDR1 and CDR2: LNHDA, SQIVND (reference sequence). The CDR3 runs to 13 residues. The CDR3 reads CASRWDSNTEAFF. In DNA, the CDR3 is TGTGCCAGTAGATGGGACTCGAACACTGAAGCTTTCTTT. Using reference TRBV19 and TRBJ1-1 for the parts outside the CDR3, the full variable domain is DGGITQSPKYLFRKEGQNVTLSCEQNLNHDAMYWYRQDPGQGLRLIYYSQIVNDFQKGDIAEGYSVSREKKESFPLTVTSAQKNPTAFYLCASRWDSNTEAFFGQGTRLTVV.

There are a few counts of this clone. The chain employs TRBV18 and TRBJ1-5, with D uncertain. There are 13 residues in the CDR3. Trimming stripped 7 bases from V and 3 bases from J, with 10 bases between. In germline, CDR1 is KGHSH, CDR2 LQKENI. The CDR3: CASLEGFNQPQHF. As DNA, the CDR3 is TGTGCCAGCTTGGAGGGTTTCAATCAGCCCCAGCATTTT.

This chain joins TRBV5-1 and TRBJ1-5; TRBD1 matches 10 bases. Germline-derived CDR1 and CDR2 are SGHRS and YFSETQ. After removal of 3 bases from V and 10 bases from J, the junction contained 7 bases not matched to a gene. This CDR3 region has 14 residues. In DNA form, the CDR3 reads TGCGCCAGCAGCTCTGGACAGGGGGTCGGTCCCCAGCATTTT. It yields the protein CASSSGQGVGPQHF.

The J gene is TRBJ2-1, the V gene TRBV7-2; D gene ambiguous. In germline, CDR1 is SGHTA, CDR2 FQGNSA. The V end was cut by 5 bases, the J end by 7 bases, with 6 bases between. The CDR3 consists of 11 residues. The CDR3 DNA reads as TGTGCCAGCAGCCAATCAAATGAGCAGTTCTTC. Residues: CASSQSNEQFF. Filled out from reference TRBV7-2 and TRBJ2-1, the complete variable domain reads GAGVSQSPSNKVTEKGKDVELRCDPISGHTALYWYRQSLGQGLEFLIYFQGNSAPDKSGLPSDRFSAERTGGSVSTLTIQRTQQEDSAVYLCASSQSNEQFFGPGTRLTVL.

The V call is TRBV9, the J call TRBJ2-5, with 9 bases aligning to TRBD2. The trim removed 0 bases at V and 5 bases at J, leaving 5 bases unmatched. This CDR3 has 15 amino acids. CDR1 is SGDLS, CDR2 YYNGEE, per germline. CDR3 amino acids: CASSVEGLAGETQYF. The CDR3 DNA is TGTGCCAGCAGCGTAGAGGGACTAGCTGGGGAGACCCAGTACTTC.

The CDR3 here is CASSQRGRGQETQYF. In nucleotides, the CDR3 is TGTGCCAGCAGCCAAAGAGGAAGGGGGCAAGAGACCCAGTACTTC. The chain uses TRBV14 and TRBJ2-5; D is possibly TRBD1 (6 bases). Looked up from germline, CDR1 is SGHDN and CDR2 is FVKESK. V was pared by 2 bases and J by 2 bases, with 12 bases between. The length of the CDR3 is 15 residues.

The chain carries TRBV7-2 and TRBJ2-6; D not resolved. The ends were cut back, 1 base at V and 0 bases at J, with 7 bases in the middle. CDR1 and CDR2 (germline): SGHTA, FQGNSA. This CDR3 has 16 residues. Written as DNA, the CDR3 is TGTGCCAGCAGCTTAGATCCTCACTCTGGGGCCAACGTCCTGACTTTC. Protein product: CASSLDPHSGANVLTF. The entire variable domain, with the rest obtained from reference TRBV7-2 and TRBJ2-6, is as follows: GAGVSQSPSNKVTEKGKDVELRCDPISGHTALYWYRQSLGQGLEFLIYFQGNSAPDKSGLPSDRFSAERTGGSVSTLTIQRTQQEDSAVYLCASSLDPHSGANVLTFGAGSRLTVL.

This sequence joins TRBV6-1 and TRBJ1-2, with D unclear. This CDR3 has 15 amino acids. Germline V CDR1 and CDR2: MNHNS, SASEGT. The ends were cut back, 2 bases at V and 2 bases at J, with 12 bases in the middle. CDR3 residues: CASSESPGLNYGYTF. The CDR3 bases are TGTGCCAGCAGTGAATCTCCTGGACTAAACTATGGCTACACCTTC.

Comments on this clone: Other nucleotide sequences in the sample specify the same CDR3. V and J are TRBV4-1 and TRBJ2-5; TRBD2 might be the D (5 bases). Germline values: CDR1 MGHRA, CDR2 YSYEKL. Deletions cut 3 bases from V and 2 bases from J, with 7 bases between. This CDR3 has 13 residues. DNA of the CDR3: TGCGCCAGCAGCCAGGGGAGACAAGAGACCCAGTACTTC. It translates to CASSQGRQETQYF.

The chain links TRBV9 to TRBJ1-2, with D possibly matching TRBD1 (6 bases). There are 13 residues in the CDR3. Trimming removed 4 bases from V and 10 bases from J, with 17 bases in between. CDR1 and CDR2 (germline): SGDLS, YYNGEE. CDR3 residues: CASSRQDRNDYTF. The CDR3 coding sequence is TGTGCCAGCAGCCGACAGGACCGAAATGACTACACCTTC.

The CDR3 DNA reads as TGTGCCAGCAGCCCAACGCGGAACACTGAAGCTTTCTTT. This sequence encodes CASSPTRNTEAFF. The chain joins TRBV7-2 to TRBJ1-1; D remains ambiguous. Trimming took off 5 bases at V and 1 base at J, with 8 bases between the two ends. CDR3 length: 13 amino acids. CDR1 and CDR2 from the germline V gene are SGHTA and FQGNSA. The full variable domain, its missing parts supplied by reference TRBV7-2 and TRBJ1-1, is GAGVSQSPSNKVTEKGKDVELRCDPISGHTALYWYRQSLGQGLEFLIYFQGNSAPDKSGLPSDRFSAERTGGSVSTLTIQRTQQEDSAVYLCASSPTRNTEAFFGQGTRLTVV.

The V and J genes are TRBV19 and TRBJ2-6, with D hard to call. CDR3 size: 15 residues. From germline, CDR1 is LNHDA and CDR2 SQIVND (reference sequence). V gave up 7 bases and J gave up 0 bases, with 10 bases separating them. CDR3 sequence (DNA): TGTGCCAGTATGGCCCGGAGCTCTGGGGCCAACGTCCTGACTTTC. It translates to CASMARSSGANVLTF.

The CDR3 loop reads CSVMATEDSPLHF. In DNA, the CDR3 is TGCAGCGTTATGGCCACAGAGGATTCACCCCTCCACTTT. The V call is TRBV29-1, the J call TRBJ1-6; no firm D call. Germline V lookup: CDR1 SQVTM, CDR2 ANQGSEA. The CDR3 length is 13 residues. V was cut by 5 bases and J by 8 bases, with 13 bases left in between.

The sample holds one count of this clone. The CDR3 sequence: CASSLRGDTEAFF. CDR3 DNA: TGTGCCAGCTCTCTTCGGGGCGACACTGAAGCTTTCTTT. The chain carries TRBV18 and TRBJ1-1, with TRBD1 as a possible D gene (5 bases). The CDR3 contains 13 residues. The germline CDR1 and CDR2 sequences are KGHSH and LQKENI. Trimming left V 6 bases short and J 3 bases short, with 11 bases between.

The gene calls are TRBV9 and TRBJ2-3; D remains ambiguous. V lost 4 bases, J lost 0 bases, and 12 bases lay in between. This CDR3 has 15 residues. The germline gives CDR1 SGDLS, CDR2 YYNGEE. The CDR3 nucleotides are TGTGCCAGCAGCCCCCACGCCTATAGCACAGATACGCAGTATTTT. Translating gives CASSPHAYSTDTQYF. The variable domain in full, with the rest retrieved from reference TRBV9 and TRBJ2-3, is DSGVTQTPKHLITATGQRVTLRCSPRSGDLSVYWYQQSLDQGLQFLIQYYNGEERAKGNILERFSAQQFPDLHSELNLSSLELGDSALYFCASSPHAYSTDTQYFGPGTRLTVL.

CDR3 DNA sequence: TGTGCCAGCAGTGAATATGGGGGACCCACCGGGGAGCTGTTTTTT. Residues: CASSEYGGPTGELFF. This sequence joins TRBV6-1 and TRBJ2-2; tentatively, D is TRBD1 or TRBD2 (5 bases each). The V gene lost 2 bases and the J gene lost 4 bases, with 11 bases spanning the gap. Germline CDR1 and CDR2: MNHNS and SASEGT. The CDR3 consists of 15 residues.

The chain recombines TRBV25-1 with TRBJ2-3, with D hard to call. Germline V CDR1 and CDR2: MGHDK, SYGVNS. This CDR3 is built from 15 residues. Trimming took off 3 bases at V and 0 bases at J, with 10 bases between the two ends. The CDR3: CASSELRSSTDTQYF. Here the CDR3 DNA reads TGTGCCAGCAGTGAGTTGCGGTCTAGCACAGATACGCAGTATTTT.

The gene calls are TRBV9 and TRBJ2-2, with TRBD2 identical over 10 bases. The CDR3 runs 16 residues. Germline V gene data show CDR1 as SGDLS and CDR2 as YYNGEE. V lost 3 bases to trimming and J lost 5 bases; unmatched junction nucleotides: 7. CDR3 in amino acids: CASSDRLAGATGELFF. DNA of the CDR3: TGTGCCAGCAGCGACCGCCTAGCGGGAGCGACCGGGGAGCTGTTTTTT. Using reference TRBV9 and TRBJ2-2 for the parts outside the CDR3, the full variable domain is DSGVTQTPKHLITATGQRVTLRCSPRSGDLSVYWYQQSLDQGLQFLIQYYNGEERAKGNILERFSAQQFPDLHSELNLSSLELGDSALYFCASSDRLAGATGELFFGEGSRLTVL.

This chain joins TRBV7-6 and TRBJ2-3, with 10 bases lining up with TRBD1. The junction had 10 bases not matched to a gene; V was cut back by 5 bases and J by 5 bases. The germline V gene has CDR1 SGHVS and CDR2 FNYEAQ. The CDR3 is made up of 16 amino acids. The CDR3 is CASSTNRQGAGDTQYF. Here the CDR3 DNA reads TGTGCCAGCAGCACCAATCGACAGGGGGCGGGAGATACGCAGTATTTT.

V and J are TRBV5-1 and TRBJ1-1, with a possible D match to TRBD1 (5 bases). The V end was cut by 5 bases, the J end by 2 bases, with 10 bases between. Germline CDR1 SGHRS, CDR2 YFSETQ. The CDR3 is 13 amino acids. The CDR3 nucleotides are TGCGCCAGCAGGGAGGGGACTAACACTGAAGCTTTCTTT. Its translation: CASREGTNTEAFF.

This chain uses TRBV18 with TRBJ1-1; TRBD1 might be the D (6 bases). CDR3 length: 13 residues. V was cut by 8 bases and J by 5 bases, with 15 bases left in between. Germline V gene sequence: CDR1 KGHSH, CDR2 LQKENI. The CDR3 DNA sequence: TGTGCCAGCGCAATATCAGGGGCTACTGAAGCTTTCTTT. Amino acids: CASAISGATEAFF.

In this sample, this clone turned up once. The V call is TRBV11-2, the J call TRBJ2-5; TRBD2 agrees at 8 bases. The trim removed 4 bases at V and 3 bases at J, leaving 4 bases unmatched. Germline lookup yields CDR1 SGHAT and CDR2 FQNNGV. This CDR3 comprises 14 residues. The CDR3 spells CASSWAAGEETQYF. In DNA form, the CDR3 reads TGTGCCAGCAGCTGGGCAGCGGGAGAAGAGACCCAGTACTTC.

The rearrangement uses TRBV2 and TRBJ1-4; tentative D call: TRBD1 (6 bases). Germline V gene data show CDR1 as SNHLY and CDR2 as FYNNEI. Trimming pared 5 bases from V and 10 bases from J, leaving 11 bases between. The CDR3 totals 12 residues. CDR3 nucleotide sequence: TGTGCCAGCAGTACAGGGATCGGAAAACTGTTTTTT. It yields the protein CASSTGIGKLFF.

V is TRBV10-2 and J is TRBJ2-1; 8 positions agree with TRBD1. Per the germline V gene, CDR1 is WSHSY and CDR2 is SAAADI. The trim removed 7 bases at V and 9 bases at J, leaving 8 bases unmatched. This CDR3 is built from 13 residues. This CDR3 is CASNGQGPSEQFF. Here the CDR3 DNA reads TGCGCCAGCAATGGACAGGGCCCTAGTGAGCAGTTCTTC.

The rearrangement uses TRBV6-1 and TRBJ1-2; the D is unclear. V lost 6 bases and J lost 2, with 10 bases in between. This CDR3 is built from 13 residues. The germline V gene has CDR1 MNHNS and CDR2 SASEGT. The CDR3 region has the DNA TGTGCCAGCAGGCAGACAACCAACTATGGCTACACCTTC. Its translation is CASRQTTNYGYTF.

CDR3 DNA sequence: TGTGCCTGGACAGGATCCTCCTATAATTCACCCCTCCACTTT. This codes for CAWTGSSYNSPLHF. This chain connects TRBV30 to TRBJ1-6; unclear D gene. Germline CDR1 GTSNPN, CDR2 SVGIG (reference sequence). V shed 4 bases and J shed 0 bases, with 7 bases lying between them. The CDR3 has 14 residues.

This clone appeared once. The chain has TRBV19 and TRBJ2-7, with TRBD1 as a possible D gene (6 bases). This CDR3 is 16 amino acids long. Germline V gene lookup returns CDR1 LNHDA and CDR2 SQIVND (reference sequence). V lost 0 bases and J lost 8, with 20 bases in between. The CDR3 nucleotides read TGTGCCAGTAGTATAGATTACAGGGACCCCTTTTTCCAGCAGTACTTC. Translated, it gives CASSIDYRDPFFQQYF. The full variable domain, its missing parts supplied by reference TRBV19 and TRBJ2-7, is DGGITQSPKYLFRKEGQNVTLSCEQNLNHDAMYWYRQDPGQGLRLIYYSQIVNDFQKGDIAEGYSVSREKKESFPLTVTSAQKNPTAFYLCASSIDYRDPFFQQYFGPGTRLTVT.

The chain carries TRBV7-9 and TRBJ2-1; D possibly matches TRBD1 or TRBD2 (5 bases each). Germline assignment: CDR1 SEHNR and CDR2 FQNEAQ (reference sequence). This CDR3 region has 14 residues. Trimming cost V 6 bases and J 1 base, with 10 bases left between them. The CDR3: CASSWDGSYNEQFF. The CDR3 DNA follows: TGTGCCAGCAGTTGGGACGGGTCCTACAATGAGCAGTTCTTC.

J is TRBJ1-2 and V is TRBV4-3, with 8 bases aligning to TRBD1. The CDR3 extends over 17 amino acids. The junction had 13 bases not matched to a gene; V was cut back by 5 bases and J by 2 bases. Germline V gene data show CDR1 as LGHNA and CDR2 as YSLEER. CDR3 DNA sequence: TGCGCCAGCAGCGCCGCGGCAGGGGGCGCAGGGAACTATGGCTACACCTTC. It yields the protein CASSAAAGGAGNYGYTF.